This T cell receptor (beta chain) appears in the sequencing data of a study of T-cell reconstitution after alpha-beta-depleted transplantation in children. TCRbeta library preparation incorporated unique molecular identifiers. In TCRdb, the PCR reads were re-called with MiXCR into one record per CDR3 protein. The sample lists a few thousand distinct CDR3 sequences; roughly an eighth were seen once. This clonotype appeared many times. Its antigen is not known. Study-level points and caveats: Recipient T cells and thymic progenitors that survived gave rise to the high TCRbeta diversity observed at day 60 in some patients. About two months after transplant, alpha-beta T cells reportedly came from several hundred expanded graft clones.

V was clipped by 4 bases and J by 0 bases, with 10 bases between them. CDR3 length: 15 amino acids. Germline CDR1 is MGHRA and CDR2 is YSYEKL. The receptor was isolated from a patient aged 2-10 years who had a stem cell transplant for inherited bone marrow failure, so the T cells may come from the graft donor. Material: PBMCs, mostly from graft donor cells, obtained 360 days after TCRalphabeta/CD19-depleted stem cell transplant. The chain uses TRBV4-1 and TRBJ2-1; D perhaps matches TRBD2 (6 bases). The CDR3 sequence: CASSRGEASYNEQFF. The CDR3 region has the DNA TGCGCCAGCAGCCGAGGGGAGGCCTCCTACAATGAGCAGTTCTTC.